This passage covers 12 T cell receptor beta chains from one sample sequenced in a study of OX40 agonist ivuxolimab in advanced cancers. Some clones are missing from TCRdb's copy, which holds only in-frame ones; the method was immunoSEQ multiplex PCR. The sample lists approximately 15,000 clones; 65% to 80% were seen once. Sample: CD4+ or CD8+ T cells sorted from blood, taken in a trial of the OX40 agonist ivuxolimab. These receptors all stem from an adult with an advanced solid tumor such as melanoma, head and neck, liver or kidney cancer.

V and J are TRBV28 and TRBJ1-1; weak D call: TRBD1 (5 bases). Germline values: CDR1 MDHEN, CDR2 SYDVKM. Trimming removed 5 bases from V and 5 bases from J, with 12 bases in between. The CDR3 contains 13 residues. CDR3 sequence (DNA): TGTGCCAGCAGTCCCCAGGGCGGAACTGAAGCTTTCTTT. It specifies CASSPQGGTEAFF.

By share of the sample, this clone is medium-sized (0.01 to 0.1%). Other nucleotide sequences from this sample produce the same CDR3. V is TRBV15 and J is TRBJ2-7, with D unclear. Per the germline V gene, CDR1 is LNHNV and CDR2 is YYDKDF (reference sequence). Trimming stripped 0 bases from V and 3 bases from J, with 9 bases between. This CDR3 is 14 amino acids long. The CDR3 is CATSRDLGIYEQYF. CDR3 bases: TGTGCCACCAGCAGAGATCTGGGGATCTACGAGCAGTACTTC.

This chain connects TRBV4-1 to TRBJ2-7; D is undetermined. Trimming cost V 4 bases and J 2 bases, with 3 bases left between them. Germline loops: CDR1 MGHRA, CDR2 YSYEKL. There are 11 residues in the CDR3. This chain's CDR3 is CASSPPYEQYF. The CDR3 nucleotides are TGCGCCAGCAGCCCACCCTACGAGCAGTACTTC.

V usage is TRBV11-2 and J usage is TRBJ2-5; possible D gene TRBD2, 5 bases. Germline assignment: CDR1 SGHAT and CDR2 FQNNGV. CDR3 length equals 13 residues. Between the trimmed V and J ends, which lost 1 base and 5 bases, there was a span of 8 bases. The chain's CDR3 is CASSLGGAETQYF. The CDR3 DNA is TGTGCCAGCAGCTTAGGGGGAGCCGAGACCCAGTACTTC.

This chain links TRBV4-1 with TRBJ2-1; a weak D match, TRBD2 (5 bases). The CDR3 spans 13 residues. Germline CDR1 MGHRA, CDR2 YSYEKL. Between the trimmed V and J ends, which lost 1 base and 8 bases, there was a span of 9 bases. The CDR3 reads CASSQAGSYEQFF. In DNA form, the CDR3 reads TGCGCCAGCAGCCAAGCTGGGAGCTATGAGCAGTTCTTC.

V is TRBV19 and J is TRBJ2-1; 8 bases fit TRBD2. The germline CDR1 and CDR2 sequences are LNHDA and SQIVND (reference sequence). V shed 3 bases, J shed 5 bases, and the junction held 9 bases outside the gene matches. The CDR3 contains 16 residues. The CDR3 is CASSMGGRPTHNEQFF. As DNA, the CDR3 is TGTGCCAGTAGTATGGGCGGGAGGCCCACCCACAATGAGCAGTTCTTC.

This CDR3 reads CASSLIGAPVNEQFF. The CDR3 region has the DNA TGTGCCAGCAGCTTGATCGGGGCGCCGGTCAATGAGCAGTTCTTC. The chain joins TRBV7-3 to TRBJ2-1; D is possibly TRBD1 or TRBD2 (5 bases each). The CDR3 has 15 amino acids. Germline lookup yields CDR1 SGHTA and CDR2 FQGTGA. The V end lost 3 bases, the J end lost 6 bases, and 15 bases lay between the germline ends.

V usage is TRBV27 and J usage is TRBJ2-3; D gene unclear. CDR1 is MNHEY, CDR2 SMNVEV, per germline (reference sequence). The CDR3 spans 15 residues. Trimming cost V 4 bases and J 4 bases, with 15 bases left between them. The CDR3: CASSSRSIIPDTQYF. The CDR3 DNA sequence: TGTGCCAGCAGTTCCAGGTCGATAATTCCAGATACGCAGTATTTT.

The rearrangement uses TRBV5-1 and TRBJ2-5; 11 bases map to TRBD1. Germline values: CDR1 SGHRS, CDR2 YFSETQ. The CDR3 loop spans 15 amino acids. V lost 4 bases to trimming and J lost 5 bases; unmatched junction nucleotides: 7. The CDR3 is CASSPRTGGGETQYF. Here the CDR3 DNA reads TGCGCCAGCAGCCCAAGGACAGGGGGCGGTGAGACCCAGTACTTC.

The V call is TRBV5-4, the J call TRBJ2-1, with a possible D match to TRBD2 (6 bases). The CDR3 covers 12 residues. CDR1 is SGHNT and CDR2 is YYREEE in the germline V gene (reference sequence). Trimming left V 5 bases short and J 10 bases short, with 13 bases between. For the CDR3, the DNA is TGTGCCAGCAGAAAGACTAGTGAGGAGCAGTTCTTC. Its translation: CASRKTSEEQFF.

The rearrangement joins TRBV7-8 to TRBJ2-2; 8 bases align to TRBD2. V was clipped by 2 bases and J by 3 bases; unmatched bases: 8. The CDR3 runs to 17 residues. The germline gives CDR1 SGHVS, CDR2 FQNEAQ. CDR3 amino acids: CASSLNNGGVDTGELFF. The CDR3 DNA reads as TGTGCCAGCAGCTTAAACAACGGGGGGGTCGACACCGGGGAGCTGTTTTTT.

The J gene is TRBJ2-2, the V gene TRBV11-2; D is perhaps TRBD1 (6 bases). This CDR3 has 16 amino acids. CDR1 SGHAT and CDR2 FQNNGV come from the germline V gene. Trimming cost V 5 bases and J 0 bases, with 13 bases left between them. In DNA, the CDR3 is TGTGCCAGCAGCAACCAGGGGAGAACGAACACCGGGGAGCTGTTTTTT. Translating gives CASSNQGRTNTGELFF.